This TCR beta chain derives from a study of T-cell reconstitution after alpha-beta-depleted transplantation in children. This clonotype was observed at least ten times. The CDR3 has 14 amino acids. Germline V gives CDR1 SGHDT, CDR2 YYEEEE. Losses at the gene ends were 4 bases for V and 2 bases for J; bases not matched to a gene: 4. Preparation of the TCRbeta library was carried out with unique molecular identifiers. TCRdb reprocessed the PCR reads with MiXCR, giving one entry per CDR3 protein. The profile covers approximately 500,000 distinct CDR3 sequences, with 8% to 11% appearing a single time and around 2% taken by the ten largest.

This receptor was taken from a child younger than 10 with inherited bone marrow failure, due to receive a stem cell transplant. The V gene is TRBV5-6, the J gene TRBJ2-7; 9 bases fit TRBD1. The sample here was PBMCs, taken before TCRalphabeta/CD19-depleted stem cell transplant. The CDR3 bases are TGTGCCAGCAGCAAGGGACAGGGAGCCTACGAGCAGTACTTC. Protein product: CASSKGQGAYEQYF.